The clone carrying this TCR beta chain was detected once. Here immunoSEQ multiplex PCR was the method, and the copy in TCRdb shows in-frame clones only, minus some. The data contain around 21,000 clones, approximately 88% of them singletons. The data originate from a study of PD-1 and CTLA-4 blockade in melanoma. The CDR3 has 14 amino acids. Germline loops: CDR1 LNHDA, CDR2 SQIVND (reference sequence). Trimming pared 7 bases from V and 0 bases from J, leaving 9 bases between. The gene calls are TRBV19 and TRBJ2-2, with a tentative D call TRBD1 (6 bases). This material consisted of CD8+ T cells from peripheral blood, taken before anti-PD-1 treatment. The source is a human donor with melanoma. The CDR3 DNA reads TGTGCCAGTACAAACAGGGCGAACACCGGGGAGCTGTTTTTT. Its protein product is CASTNRANTGELFF.